Below, 3 T cell receptor beta chains from the same sample are listed, as sequenced in a study of monozygotic twins with inflammatory bowel disease. TCRdb derives one entry per CDR3 protein from the 5' RACE reads, leaving out DNA. The sample table sets out 70,000 to 95,000 distinct CDR3 sequences. Sequences were obtained from blood. The receptors originated from a human donor with ulcerative colitis or Crohn's disease, or a healthy co-twin of an affected twin (not recorded which).

This chain connects TRBV7-9 to TRBJ1-3; with no DNA, the TCRdb D assignment of TRBD1 cannot be verified. Looked up from germline, CDR1 is SEHNR and CDR2 is FQNEAQ (reference sequence). This CDR3 comprises 16 residues. CDR3: CASSLVGAHSGNTIYF. Together with reference TRBV7-9 and TRBJ1-3, the CDR3 gives the full variable domain: DTGVSQNPRHKITKRGQNVTFRCDPISEHNRLYWYRQTLGQGPEFLTYFQNEAQLEKSRLLSDRFSAERPKGSFSTLEIQRTEQGDSAMYLCASSLVGAHSGNTIYFGEGSWLTVV.

Considering frequency, this clonotype is medium-sized. This chain uses TRBV7-2 with TRBJ2-7; the D call of TRBD2 rests on TCRdb alone, since no DNA is present to check it. The CDR3 length is 15 residues. Germline loops: CDR1 SGHTA, CDR2 FQGNSA. This chain's CDR3 is CASSLMTGLIYEQYF. The whole variable domain, filled in from reference TRBV7-2 and TRBJ2-7, reads GAGVSQSPSNKVTEKGKDVELRCDPISGHTALYWYRQSLGQGLEFLIYFQGNSAPDKSGLPSDRFSAERTGGSVSTLTIQRTQQEDSAVYLCASSLMTGLIYEQYFGPGTRLTVT.

The chain couples TRBV12-3 or TRBV12-4 to TRBJ2-4; the TCRdb D gene call, TRBD1, has no DNA to confirm it. This CDR3 contains 16 residues. CDR3 sequence reads: CASTPSRGLAKNIQYF.